This T cell receptor beta chain appears in the sequencing data of a study of blood T cell repertoires in COVID-19. Turning to the study itself: There were acute and convalescent COVID-19 samples, and they came from the United States, Italy and Spain. T cells, B-cell-depleted T cells, or PBMCs provided the cDNA or gDNA that served as material.

In the original processing: Reference gene primer amplification yielded estimated nucleated cell counts. TCRdb keeps only in-frame clones here, not all; method: immunoSEQ multiplex PCR. V, J and clone size are those of that table, while D and trimming were read from the DNA. The table includes about 140,000 clones, about 86% detected once. CDR1 and CDR2 (germline): MGHRA, YSYEKL. This CDR3 contains 14 residues. With 2 bases removed from V and 7 bases from J, the gap between germline ends came to 12 bases. This receptor was identified in a human donor in a cohort sampled during active COVID-19. Sequencing input: peripheral blood. This chain joins TRBV4-1 and TRBJ1-5; possible D gene TRBD1, 6 bases. CDR3 DNA: TGCGCCAGCAGCCAACCCACAGGGAAGCAGCCCCAGCATTTT. Protein sequence: CASSQPTGKQPQHF.